The clone carrying this T cell receptor beta chain was seen only a few times. Antigen unknown. Combining a sample-barcoded 5' primer with a J-beta primer mix, a second PCR ran for about 6 to 12 cycles. One entry per CDR3 protein, called by TCRdb with MiXCR from the 5' RACE reads. The repertoire holds 1.5 million or so distinct CDR3 sequences, with roughly 43% as singletons. This CDR3 region has 14 residues. From germline, CDR1 is DFQATT and CDR2 SNEGSKA (reference sequence). V lost 0 bases and J lost 8, with 13 bases in between. This entry is derived from a study of blood T cells in healthy people across ages. Per sample, at least 5.5 micrograms of total RNA were extracted. Study conclusions and caveats: Without sorted subsets, naive and antigen-experienced compartments could not be conclusively compared.

This chain links TRBV20-1 with TRBJ1-4; D remains ambiguous. The sample consisted of blood. This TCR was sampled from a woman aged 18-29 years in good health. The CDR3 DNA reads TGCAGTGCTAGAGATGCCGAACGCTCCGAAAAACTGTTTTTT. Amino acids: CSARDAERSEKLFF.